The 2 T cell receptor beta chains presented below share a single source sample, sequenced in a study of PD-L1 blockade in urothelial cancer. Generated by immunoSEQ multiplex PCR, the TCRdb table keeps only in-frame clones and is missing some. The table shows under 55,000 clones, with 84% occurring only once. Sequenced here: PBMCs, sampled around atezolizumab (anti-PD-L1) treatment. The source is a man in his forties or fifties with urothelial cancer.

The CDR3 bases are TGTGCCAGCAGTCCCGGGACTAGCCGGATTTACAATGAGCAGTTCTTC. Translated, it gives CASSPGTSRIYNEQFF. This chain joins TRBV28 and TRBJ2-1; 9 nucleotides line up with TRBD2. Germline CDR1 reads MDHEN; CDR2 reads SYDVKM. This CDR3 has 16 amino acids. With 5 bases clipped from V and 4 bases from J, the junction kept 9 bases outside the gene matches. Variable domain in full (rest from reference TRBV28 and TRBJ2-1): DVKVTQSSRYLVKRTGEKVFLECVQDMDHENMFWYRQDPGLGLRLIYFSYDVKMKEKGDIPEGYSVSREKKERFSLILESASTNQTSMYLCASSPGTSRIYNEQFFGPGTRLTVL.

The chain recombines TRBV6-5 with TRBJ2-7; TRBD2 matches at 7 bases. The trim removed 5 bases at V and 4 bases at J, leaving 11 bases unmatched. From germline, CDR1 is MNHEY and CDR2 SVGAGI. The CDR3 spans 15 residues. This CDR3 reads CASSPTSANKYEQYF. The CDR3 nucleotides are TGTGCCAGCAGTCCAACTAGCGCGAACAAATACGAGCAGTACTTC.